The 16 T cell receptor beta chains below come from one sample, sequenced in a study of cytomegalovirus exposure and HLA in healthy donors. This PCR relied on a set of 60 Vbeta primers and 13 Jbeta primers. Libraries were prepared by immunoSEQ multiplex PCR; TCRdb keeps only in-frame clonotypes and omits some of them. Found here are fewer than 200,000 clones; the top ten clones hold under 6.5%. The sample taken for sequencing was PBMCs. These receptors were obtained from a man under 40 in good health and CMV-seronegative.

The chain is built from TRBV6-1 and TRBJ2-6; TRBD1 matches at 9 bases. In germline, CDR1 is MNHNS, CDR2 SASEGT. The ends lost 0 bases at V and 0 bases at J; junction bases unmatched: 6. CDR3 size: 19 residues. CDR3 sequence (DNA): TGTGCCAGCAGTGAAGCCAGACAGGGGGGACCCTCTGGGGCCAACGTCCTGACTTTC. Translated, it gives CASSEARQGGPSGANVLTF.

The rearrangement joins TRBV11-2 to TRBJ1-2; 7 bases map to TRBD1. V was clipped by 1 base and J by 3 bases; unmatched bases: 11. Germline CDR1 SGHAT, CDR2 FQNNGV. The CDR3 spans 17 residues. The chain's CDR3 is CASSLVAGTANHYGYTF. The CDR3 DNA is TGTGCCAGCAGCTTAGTTGCCGGGACAGCGAATCACTATGGCTACACCTTC.

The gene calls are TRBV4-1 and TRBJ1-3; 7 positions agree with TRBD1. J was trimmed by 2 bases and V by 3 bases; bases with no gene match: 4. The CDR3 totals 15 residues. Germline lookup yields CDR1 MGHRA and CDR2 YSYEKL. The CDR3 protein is CASSHSGTAGNTIYF. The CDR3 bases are TGCGCCAGCAGCCATTCCGGGACAGCTGGAAACACCATATATTTT.

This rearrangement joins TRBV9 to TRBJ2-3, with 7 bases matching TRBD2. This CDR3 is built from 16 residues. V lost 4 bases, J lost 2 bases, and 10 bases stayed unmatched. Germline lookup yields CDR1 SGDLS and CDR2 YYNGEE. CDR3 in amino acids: CASSPRLGLNTDTQYF. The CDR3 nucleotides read TGTGCCAGCAGCCCCCGGCTGGGACTAAACACAGATACGCAGTATTTT. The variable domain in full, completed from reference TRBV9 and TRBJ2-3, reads DSGVTQTPKHLITATGQRVTLRCSPRSGDLSVYWYQQSLDQGLQFLIQYYNGEERAKGNILERFSAQQFPDLHSELNLSSLELGDSALYFCASSPRLGLNTDTQYFGPGTRLTVL.

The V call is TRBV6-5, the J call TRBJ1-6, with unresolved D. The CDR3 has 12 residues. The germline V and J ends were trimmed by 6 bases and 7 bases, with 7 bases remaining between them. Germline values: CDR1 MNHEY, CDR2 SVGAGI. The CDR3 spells CASRGENSPLHF. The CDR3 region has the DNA TGTGCCAGCAGGGGCGAAAATTCACCCCTCCACTTT.

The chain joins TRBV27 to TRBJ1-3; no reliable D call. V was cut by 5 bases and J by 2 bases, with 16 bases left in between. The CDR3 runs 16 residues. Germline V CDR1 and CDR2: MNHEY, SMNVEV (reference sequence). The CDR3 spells CASSADGRGTGNTIYF. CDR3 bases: TGTGCCAGCAGTGCTGACGGTCGGGGAACTGGAAACACCATATATTTT.

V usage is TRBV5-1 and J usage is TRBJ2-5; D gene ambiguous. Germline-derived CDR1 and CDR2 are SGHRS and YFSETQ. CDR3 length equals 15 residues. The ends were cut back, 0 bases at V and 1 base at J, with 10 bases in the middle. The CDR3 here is CASSLAWAGQETQYF. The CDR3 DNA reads TGCGCCAGCAGCTTGGCCTGGGCAGGCCAAGAGACCCAGTACTTC. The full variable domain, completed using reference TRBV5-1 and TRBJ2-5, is KAGVTQTPRYLIKTRGQQVTLSCSPISGHRSVSWYQQTPGQGLQFLFEYFSETQRNKGNFPGRFSGRQFSNSRSEMNVSTLELGDSALYLCASSLAWAGQETQYFGPGTRLLVL.

The CDR3 bases are TGTGCCAGCACCGTGCAGGGTGCTCGTGGCTACACCTTC. It is translated as CASTVQGARGYTF. The chain links TRBV7-2 to TRBJ1-2; possibly TRBD1 for D (5 bases). V lost 7 bases to trimming and J lost 7 bases, with 16 bases between them. This CDR3 comprises 13 residues. Germline values: CDR1 SGHTA, CDR2 FQGNSA. The whole variable domain, remainder taken from reference TRBV7-2 and TRBJ1-2, is GAGVSQSPSNKVTEKGKDVELRCDPISGHTALYWYRQSLGQGLEFLIYFQGNSAPDKSGLPSDRFSAERTGGSVSTLTIQRTQQEDSAVYLCASTVQGARGYTFGSGTRLTVV.

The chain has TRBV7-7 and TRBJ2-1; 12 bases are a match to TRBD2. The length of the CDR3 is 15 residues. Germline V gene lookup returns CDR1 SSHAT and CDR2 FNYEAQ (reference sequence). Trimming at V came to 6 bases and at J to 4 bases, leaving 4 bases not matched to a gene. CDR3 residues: CASSSTSGGYNEQFF. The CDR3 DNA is TGTGCCAGCAGTTCCACTAGCGGGGGGTACAATGAGCAGTTCTTC.

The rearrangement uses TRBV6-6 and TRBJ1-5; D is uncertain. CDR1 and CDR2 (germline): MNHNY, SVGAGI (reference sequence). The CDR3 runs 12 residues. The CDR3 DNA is TGTGCAGGGAGGGATAGCAATCAGCCCCAGCATTTT. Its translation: CAGRDSNQPQHF.

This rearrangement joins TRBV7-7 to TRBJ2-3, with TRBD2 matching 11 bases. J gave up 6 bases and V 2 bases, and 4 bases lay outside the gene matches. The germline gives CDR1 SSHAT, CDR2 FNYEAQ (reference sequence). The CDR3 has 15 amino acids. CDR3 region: CASSLSLAGGDTQYF. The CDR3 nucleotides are TGTGCCAGCAGCTTATCCCTAGCGGGAGGTGATACGCAGTATTTT.

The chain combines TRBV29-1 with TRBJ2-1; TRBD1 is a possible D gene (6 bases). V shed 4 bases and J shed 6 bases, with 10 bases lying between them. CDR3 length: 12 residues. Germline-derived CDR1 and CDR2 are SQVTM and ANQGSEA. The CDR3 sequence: CSVGGGGNEQFF. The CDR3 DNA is TGCAGCGTTGGTGGGGGCGGCAATGAGCAGTTCTTC.

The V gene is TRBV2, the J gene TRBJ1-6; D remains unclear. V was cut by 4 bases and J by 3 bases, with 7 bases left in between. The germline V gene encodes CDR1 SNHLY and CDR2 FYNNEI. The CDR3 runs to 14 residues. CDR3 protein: CASSGRDYNSPLHF. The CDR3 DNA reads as TGTGCCAGCAGTGGACGGGACTATAATTCACCCCTCCACTTT.

The CDR3 DNA follows: TGTGCCAGCAGTTCGTCCCAGCCCCAGCATTTT. It codes for CASSSSQPQHF. The V gene is TRBV28, the J gene TRBJ1-5; D is unresolved. Trimming removed 4 bases from V and 7 bases from J, with 5 bases in between. Germline V CDR1 and CDR2: MDHEN, SYDVKM. The CDR3 runs to 11 residues.

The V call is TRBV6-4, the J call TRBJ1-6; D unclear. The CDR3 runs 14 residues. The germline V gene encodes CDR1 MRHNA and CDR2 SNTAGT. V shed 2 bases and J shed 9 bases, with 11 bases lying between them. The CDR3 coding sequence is TGTGCCAGCAGTGACAGGTCTCCGGGTTCACCCCTCCACTTT. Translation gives CASSDRSPGSPLHF.

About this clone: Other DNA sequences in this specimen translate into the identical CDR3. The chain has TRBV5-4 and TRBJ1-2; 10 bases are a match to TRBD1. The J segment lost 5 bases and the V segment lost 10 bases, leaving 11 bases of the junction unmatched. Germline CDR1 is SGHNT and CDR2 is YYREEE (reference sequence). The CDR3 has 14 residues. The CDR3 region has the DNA TGTGCCCTTGTGGGACAGGGGCTCTCTTATGGCTACACCTTC. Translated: CALVGQGLSYGYTF.